This TCR beta chain was profiled in a study of blood T cells in healthy people across ages. The ends lost 2 bases at V and 3 bases at J; junction bases unmatched: 12. Germline CDR1 reads SGHRS; CDR2 reads YFSETQ. The CDR3 has 18 amino acids. This clonotype was picked up a small number of times. A sample-barcoded 5' primer and a J-beta primer mix were used in a second PCR of roughly 7 to 11 cycles. Every cDNA molecule bore a tag from a template-switch adaptor containing 12 random nucleotides. TCRdb called the 5' RACE reads again in MiXCR, with one record for every CDR3 protein. The table lists around 780,000 distinct CDR3 sequences, more than 55% of them singletons.

The chain employs TRBV5-1 and TRBJ2-4; 9 nucleotides agree with TRBD2. Input material: blood. This receptor was taken from a man between 35 and 55 years old in good health. CDR3 loop: CASSFRAGGNFGKNIQYF. As DNA, the CDR3 is TGCGCCAGCAGCTTCCGAGCGGGGGGTAACTTTGGCAAAAACATTCAGTACTTC.